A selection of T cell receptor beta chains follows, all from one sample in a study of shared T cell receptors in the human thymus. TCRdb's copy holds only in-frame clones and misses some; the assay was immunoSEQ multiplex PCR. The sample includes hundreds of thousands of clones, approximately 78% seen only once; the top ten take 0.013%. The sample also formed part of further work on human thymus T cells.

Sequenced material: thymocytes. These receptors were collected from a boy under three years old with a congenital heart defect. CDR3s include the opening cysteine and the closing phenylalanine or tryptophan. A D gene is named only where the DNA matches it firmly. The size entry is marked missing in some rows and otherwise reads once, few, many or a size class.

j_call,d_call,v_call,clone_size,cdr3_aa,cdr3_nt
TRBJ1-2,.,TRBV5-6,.,CASSLTTTLSYGYTF,TGTGCCAGCAGCTTAACAACTACCCTTAGCTATGGCTACACCTTC
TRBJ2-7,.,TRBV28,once,CASSSGGSYEQYF,TGTGCCAGCAGTTCCGGGGGAAGCTACGAGCAGTACTTC
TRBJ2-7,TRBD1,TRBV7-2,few,CASSSRDRFPYEQYF,TGTGCCAGCAGCTCCAGGGACAGGTTCCCCTACGAGCAGTACTTC
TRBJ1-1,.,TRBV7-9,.,CASTQRGNTEAFF,TGTGCCAGCACCCAAAGGGGGAACACTGAAGCTTTCTTT
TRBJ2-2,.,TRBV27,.,CASSLSAGNGELFF,TGTGCCAGCAGTTTATCGGCCGGGAACGGGGAGCTGTTTTTT
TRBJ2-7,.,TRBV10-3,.,CAIRPRLMSSYEQYF,TGTGCCATCAGGCCCCGACTGATGAGCTCCTACGAGCAGTACTTC
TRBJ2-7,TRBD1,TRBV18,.,CASSPVPRTGRYEQYF,TGTGCCAGCTCACCAGTTCCCCGGACAGGGAGGTACGAGCAGTACTTC
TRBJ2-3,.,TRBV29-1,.,CSVYTQDTDTQYF,TGCAGCGTTTATACACAGGACACAGATACGCAGTATTTT
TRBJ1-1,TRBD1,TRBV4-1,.,CASSQHFSTGGDTEAFF,TGCGCCAGCAGCCAGCACTTTTCCACAGGGGGAGACACTGAAGCTTTCTTT
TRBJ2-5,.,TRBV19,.,CASRRDAETQYF,TGTGCCAGTAGGCGGGACGCGGAGACCCAGTACTTC
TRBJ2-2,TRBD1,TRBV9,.,CASSASGTVTILHTGELFF,TGTGCCAGCAGCGCCTCCGGGACAGTCACTATTTTGCACACCGGGGAGCTGTTTTTT
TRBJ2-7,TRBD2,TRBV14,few,CASSQDLRREREQYF,TGTGCCAGCAGCCAAGATCTAAGGCGGGAGAGGGAGCAGTACTTC
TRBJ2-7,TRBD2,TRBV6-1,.,CASSVTGTSGSNEQYF,TGTGCCAGCAGTGTGACCGGGACTAGCGGGTCAAACGAGCAGTACTTC
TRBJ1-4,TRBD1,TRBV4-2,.,CASSRDTGGNEKLFF,TGTGCCAGCAGCCGAGACACAGGGGGGAATGAAAAACTGTTTTTT
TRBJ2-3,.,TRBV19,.,CASSIEGASRTDTQYF,TGTGCCAGTAGTATAGAGGGAGCGTCCCGCACAGATACGCAGTATTTT
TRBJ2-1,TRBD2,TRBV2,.,CASMSTSGRGSYNEQFF,TGTGCCAGCATGTCGACTAGCGGGAGGGGGTCCTACAATGAGCAGTTCTTC
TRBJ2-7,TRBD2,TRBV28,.,CASSFRGGREPHIKQYF,TGTGCCAGCAGTTTTCGGGGGGGAAGGGAACCCCATATCAAGCAGTACTTC
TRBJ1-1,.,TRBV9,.,CASSVGAETLEAFF,TGTGCCAGCAGCGTAGGGGCAGAGACCCTTGAAGCTTTCTTT
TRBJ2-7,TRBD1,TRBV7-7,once,CASSFKQDRGQLYF,TGTGCTAGCAGCTTCAAGCAGGACAGGGGGCAGCTGTACTTC
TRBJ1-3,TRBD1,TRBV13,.,CASSATTGGDGNTIYF,TGTGCCAGCAGCGCCACCACAGGGGGCGATGGAAACACCATATATTTT
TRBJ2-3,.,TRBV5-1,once,CASSLKGSDTQYF,TGCGCCAGCAGCTTGAAGGGGTCAGATACGCAGTATTTT
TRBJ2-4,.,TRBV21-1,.,CASIETLTIQYF,TGTGCCAGCATCGAGACTCTCACCATTCAGTACTTC
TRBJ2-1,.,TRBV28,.,CASSSLRYNEQFF,TGTGCCAGCAGTTCCCTTCGGTACAATGAGCAGTTCTTC
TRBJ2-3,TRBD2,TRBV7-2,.,CASSVLAGEVLDTQYF,TGTGCCAGCAGCGTTCTCGCGGGAGAGGTGTTAGATACGCAGTATTTT
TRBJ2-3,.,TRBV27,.,CASSFIGDTFTDTQYF,TGTGCCAGCAGTTTCATCGGGGATACCTTCACAGATACGCAGTATTTT
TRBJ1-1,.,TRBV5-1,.,CASSFSGGDTEAFF,TGCGCCAGCAGCTTCTCGGGGGGGGACACTGAAGCTTTCTTT
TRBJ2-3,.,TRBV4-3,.,CASSEKSRGTQYF,TGCGCCAGCAGCGAAAAAAGCAGGGGCACGCAGTATTTT
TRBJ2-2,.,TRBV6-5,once,CASSYSRLPGELFF,TGTGCCAGCAGTTACTCGCGGCTACCCGGGGAGCTGTTTTTT
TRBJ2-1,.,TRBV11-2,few,CASSLRLSGQPYNEQFF,TGTGCCAGCAGCCTGCGACTCTCCGGACAGCCCTACAATGAGCAGTTCTTC
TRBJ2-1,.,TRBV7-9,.,CASSPLGLYNEQFF,TGTGCCAGCAGCCCCCTGGGCCTCTACAATGAGCAGTTCTTC
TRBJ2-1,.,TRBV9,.,CASSLGLFYNEQFF,TGTGCCAGCAGCCTAGGACTTTTCTACAATGAGCAGTTCTTC
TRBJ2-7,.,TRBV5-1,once,CASSLAGRGSYEQYF,TGCGCCAGCAGCTTGGCCGGGCGCGGGTCCTACGAGCAGTACTTC